A selection of T cell receptor beta chains follows, all from one sample in a study of T-cell reconstitution after alpha-beta-depleted transplantation in children. Via MiXCR, TCRdb re-called the PCR reads, giving one row per CDR3 protein. The table shows some 150,000 distinct CDR3 sequences, with roughly 8.8% occurring only once. Here the sequenced sample was PBMCs, mostly from graft donor cells, taken 180 days after TCRalphabeta/CD19-depleted stem cell transplant. Every receptor here comes from a female patient between 2 and 10 years old who had a stem cell transplant for congenital amegakaryocytic thrombocytopenia, so the T cells may come from the graft donor. The CDR3 runs from the conserved cysteine through the conserved F or W. D genes are given only for firm matches. Clone size, where shown, is once, few, many, or a class for clones that have expanded.

D	V	size	J	DNA	CDR3
NA	TRBV20-1	many	TRBJ2-6	TGCAGTGCTAAAGGGACAAGGGACCCCTCTGGGGCCAACGTCCTGACTTTC	CSAKGTRDPSGANVLTF
NA	TRBV12-3/TRBV12-4	many	TRBJ2-3	TGTGCCAGCAGTTCGGGTAGCGTACCTAGCACAGATACGCAGTATTTT	CASSSGSVPSTDTQYF
TRBD2	TRBV20-1	many	TRBJ2-3	TGCAGTGCCAAACTAGGGAGGGCAGATACGCAGTATTTT	CSAKLGRADTQYF
NA	TRBV5-1	many	TRBJ2-1	TGCGCCAGCAGCCGACCGTCCAATGAGCAGTTCTTC	CASSRPSNEQFF
TRBD1	TRBV6-2/TRBV6-3	NA	TRBJ2-5	TGTGCCAGCAGCCCAGGACAGGGGCCAGGGACCCAGTACTTC	CASSPGQGPGTQYF
TRBD2	TRBV20-1	many	TRBJ2-1	TGCAGTGCTGGCGGGACTAGCGTCAATGAGCAGTTCTTC	CSAGGTSVNEQFF
NA	TRBV3-1	few	TRBJ2-5	TGTGCCAGCAGCTTTGCTGGCGGACCCTTGGAAACCCAGTACTTC	CASSFAGGPLETQYF
TRBD1	TRBV5-1	many	TRBJ2-1	TGCGCCAGCAGCTGGACGGGGACAGGGAGTTTCGGTGAGCAGTTCTTC	CASSWTGTGSFGEQFF
TRBD1	TRBV20-1	few	TRBJ2-7	TGCAGTGCCCTCGGGTCGGACAGGGGCCACGAGCAGTACTTC	CSALGSDRGHEQYF
TRBD1	TRBV5-1	many	TRBJ2-7	TGCGCCAGCAGCCGCGGGGGACAGGGTCCCTACGAGCAGTACTTC	CASSRGGQGPYEQYF
NA	TRBV29-1	NA	TRBJ2-7	TGCAGCGTTGGCGCCGCCGCGTCCTACGAGCAGTACTTC	CSVGAAASYEQYF
NA	TRBV10-3	many	TRBJ2-7	TGTGCCATCGGTCGGGTGGCGCAGTACTTC	CAIGRVAQYF
NA	TRBV6-5	NA	TRBJ2-7	TGTGCCAGCAGTTACCCCGGGGGATACTACGAGCAGTACTTC	CASSYPGGYYEQYF
NA	TRBV20-1	many	TRBJ1-2	TGCAGTGCAACAAGAGGGGCTGGCTACACCTTC	CSATRGAGYTF
TRBD2	TRBV30	few	TRBJ2-2	TGTGCCTGGAGCAGACTAGCGGGAGCCGGGGAGCTGTTTTTT	CAWSRLAGAGELFF
NA	TRBV25-1	NA	TRBJ2-1	TGTGCCAGCAGTAGCTCGGTCTCCTACAATGAGCAGTTCTTC	CASSSSVSYNEQFF
NA	TRBV12-3/TRBV12-4	few	TRBJ1-2	TGTGCCAGCAGTATGGGTTGGGACGGCTACACCTTC	CASSMGWDGYTF
NA	TRBV11-2	NA	TRBJ1-1	TGTGCCAGCAGCTTAAGCGATGGCACTGAAGCTTTCTTT	CASSLSDGTEAFF
TRBD1	TRBV7-9	many	TRBJ1-1	TGTGCCAGCAGCCCCGGGACAGGGGCATGGGTTAACACTGAAGCTTTCTTT	CASSPGTGAWVNTEAFF
NA	TRBV9	few	TRBJ2-7	TGTGCCAGCAGCGTATCCCCGGACTTCTCCTACGAGCAGTACTTC	CASSVSPDFSYEQYF
TRBD2	TRBV3-1	many	TRBJ2-2	TGTGCCAGCAGCCCCCAGTTGTGTAGCGGGAGGCCCACAAAACCGAACACCGGGGAGCTGTTTTTT	CASSPQLCSGRPTKPNTGELFF
NA	TRBV12-3/TRBV12-4	few	TRBJ1-6	TGTGCCAGCAGTCCTAAGACAGATCCATATAATTCACCCCTCCACTTT	CASSPKTDPYNSPLHF
NA	TRBV20-1	many	TRBJ2-2	TGCAGTGCGCCTCGTAACCCAGGGGAGCTGTTTTTT	CSAPRNPGELFF
TRBD2	TRBV20-1	NA	TRBJ2-3	TGCAGTGCTAGAATTCCCCCCGGGACTAGCGGGGCCCTTAACACAGATACGCAGTATTTT	CSARIPPGTSGALNTDTQYF
NA	TRBV5-1	few	TRBJ2-7	TGCGCCAGCAGCACCCCACCCTACGAGCAGTACTTC	CASSTPPYEQYF
TRBD2	TRBV7-7	many	TRBJ2-5	TGTGCCAGCAGCTTAGGCTTAGCGGGGCCGGGTGAGACCCAGTACTTC	CASSLGLAGPGETQYF
NA	TRBV4-1	few	TRBJ2-3	TGCGCCAGCAGCCAATTACCGAAGACCGGGCTTCCCAATACGCAGTATTTT	CASSQLPKTGLPNTQYF
NA	TRBV20-1	NA	TRBJ2-2	TGCAGTGCTAGAGATCAGTCGGACACCGGGGAGCTGTTTTTT	CSARDQSDTGELFF
NA	TRBV6-5	few	TRBJ1-5	TGTGCCAGCAGTTACTCAAAGAATCAGCCCCAGCATTTT	CASSYSKNQPQHF
TRBD2	TRBV4-2	NA	TRBJ2-1	TGTGCCAGCAGCGATAAAGCGGGAGGTTCCTACAATGAGCAGTTCTTC	CASSDKAGGSYNEQFF
NA	TRBV11-2	many	TRBJ1-3	TGTGCCAGCAGCTTCCAGGGGAGGGGACGCTCTGGAAACACCATATATTTT	CASSFQGRGRSGNTIYF
TRBD1	TRBV5-1	many	TRBJ1-1	TGCGCCAGCAGCGTATCCGGGACAGGGGGCCCAGAAGCTTTCTTT	CASSVSGTGGPEAFF
NA	TRBV10-3	few	TRBJ2-2	TGTGCCATCAGTTGGGGGCAGGACACCGGGGAGCTGTTTTTT	CAISWGQDTGELFF
NA	TRBV7-9	many	TRBJ2-5	TGTGCCAGCAGCTTATACCCCGGTGACTTCGAGACCCAGTACTTC	CASSLYPGDFETQYF
NA	TRBV7-8	NA	TRBJ1-3	TGTGCCAGCAGCTTAGCGTTTATGGGCCCGGGAGGCGGAAACACCATATATTTT	CASSLAFMGPGGGNTIYF
NA	TRBV5-1	many	TRBJ2-4	TGCGCCAGCAGCTTCAAGTCTTTTTCGAACGTTTTGGGGAAAAACATTCAGTACTTC	CASSFKSFSNVLGKNIQYF
NA	TRBV4-2	NA	TRBJ1-2	TGTGCCAGCAGCCAACCGACAGGCCTTAACTATGGCTACACCTTC	CASSQPTGLNYGYTF
NA	TRBV7-2	many	TRBJ2-1	TGTGCCAGCAGCCCGAGCGTTGCGGGGCTGTTCAATGAGCAGTTCTTC	CASSPSVAGLFNEQFF
NA	TRBV6-2/TRBV6-3	many	TRBJ2-1	TGTGCCAGCACCCCCTGGGGTTCCTACAATGAGCAGTTCTTC	CASTPWGSYNEQFF
TRBD2	TRBV5-6	many	TRBJ2-7	TGTGCCAGCAGCTTCGGGACTAGCGGGGATACAAACTACGAGCAGTACTTC	CASSFGTSGDTNYEQYF
NA	TRBV11-2	many	TRBJ2-3	TGTGCCAGCAGCTTATATCCCCTAGTAACAGATACGCAGTATTTT	CASSLYPLVTDTQYF
TRBD2	TRBV20-1	NA	TRBJ2-1	TGCAGTGCAGCGACTAGCGGGAGGCTCCGGATTGGTGAGCAGTTCTTC	CSAATSGRLRIGEQFF
NA	TRBV12-3/TRBV12-4	NA	TRBJ2-1	TGTGCCAGCAATCTCCGGCGGGTCTACAATGAGCAGTTCTTC	CASNLRRVYNEQFF
TRBD2	TRBV20-1	few	TRBJ2-1	TGCAGTGCCGATGGGGCTAGGGCTAGCGGGAGTCGAAATGAGCAGTTCTTC	CSADGARASGSRNEQFF
NA	TRBV27	many	TRBJ2-2	TGTGCCAGCAGTCCGCTTTCGCCCACCGGGGAGCTGTTTTTT	CASSPLSPTGELFF
NA	TRBV13	many	TRBJ1-6	TGTGCCAGCAGCCCCGGGACTTTTGAGCGATCACCCCTCCACTTT	CASSPGTFERSPLHF
TRBD1	TRBV10-3	NA	TRBJ2-5	TGTGCCATCAGTGGGGGACAGAAAGAGACCCAGTACTTC	CAISGGQKETQYF